A single sample gave rise to the 20 T cell receptor beta chains below, sequenced in a study of low-dose radiotherapy and immunotherapy resistance in tumors (dated by TCRdb to 2021 to 2024). For sequencing, an Illumina HiSeq 2500 was employed. Superscript III and a set of TRAV- and TRBV-specific primers were used to synthesize first-strand cDNA, so that both TCRalpha and TCRbeta chains were covered. An approximately 20-cycle PCR with Phusion amplified the TCRs, pairing a constant-region primer with the adapter that was attached to the V primers. Using fastp trimming at Q25 and MiXCR clonotype assembly, TCRdb reanalyzed the public sequencing data and kept in-frame beta chains. One record per CDR3 amino acid sequence lists the most common genes and DNA. In this sample the table shows approximately 89,000 distinct CDR3 sequences, 18% of which occur a single time. The biggest ten clones account for approximately 6% of the sample.

The sample's time point, from its label and the paper: before trial treatment. Sequenced here: PBMCs, sampled before treatment. The receptors were gathered from a male donor with prostate cancer.

The rearrangement uses TRBV7-6 and TRBJ2-3; TRBD2 aligns across 14 bases. The germline gives CDR1 SGHVS, CDR2 FNYEAQ. The length of the CDR3 is 15 residues. Trimming at V came to 2 bases and at J to 6 bases, leaving 1 base not matched to a gene. CDR3 nucleotides: TGTGCCAGCAGCTTAAGACTAGCGGGAGGGGATACGCAGTATTTT. It is translated as CASSLRLAGGDTQYF.

The chain joins TRBV2 to TRBJ1-6; 9 bases are shared with TRBD1. Looked up from germline, CDR1 is SNHLY and CDR2 is FYNNEI. CDR3 length: 15 residues. V was clipped by 6 bases and J by 8 bases; unmatched bases: 8. CDR3 nucleotide sequence: TGTGCCAGCAGACCTCCGGGACAGGGCTATTCACCCCTCCACTTT. Translated, it gives CASRPPGQGYSPLHF.

This clonotype was detected many times. The chain links TRBV6-1 to TRBJ1-4; TRBD1 matches 8 bases. CDR3 length: 19 amino acids. Germline V gene lookup returns CDR1 MNHNS and CDR2 SASEGT. V lost 1 base to trimming and J lost 3 bases; unmatched junction nucleotides: 13. CDR3 in DNA: TGTGCCAGCAGTGAAGTCGGTTCTACAGGGGGTCTCGCTAATGAAAAACTGTTTTTT. Protein sequence: CASSEVGSTGGLANEKLFF.

The chain is built from TRBV6-2 or TRBV6-3 and TRBJ2-3; 12 bases fit TRBD2. With 2 bases clipped from V and 3 bases from J, the junction kept 3 bases outside the gene matches. The germline V gene has CDR1 MNHEY and CDR2 SVGEGT. The CDR3 loop spans 16 amino acids. In nucleotides, the CDR3 is TGTGCCAGCAGTTACCTAGCGGGGGGGCCTACAGATACGCAGTATTTT. Its protein product is CASSYLAGGPTDTQYF.

This clonotype was detected many times. The rearrangement joins TRBV28 to TRBJ2-7, with a tentative D call TRBD2 (6 bases). V lost 6 bases, J lost 4 bases, and 16 bases lay in between. This CDR3 region has 14 residues. CDR1 MDHEN and CDR2 SYDVKM come from the germline V gene. The CDR3 reads CASRRGLFPYEQYF. The CDR3 DNA is TGTGCCAGCAGACGGGGACTTTTTCCTTACGAGCAGTACTTC.

This clonotype was seen ten or more times. The chain recombines TRBV7-3 with TRBJ2-3; no reliable D call. In germline, CDR1 is SGHTA, CDR2 FQGTGA. Trimming removed 5 bases at V and 2 bases at J, with 17 bases between. CDR3 length equals 16 residues. CDR3 region: CASSPRYVQTTDTQYF. The CDR3 nucleotides are TGTGCCAGCAGCCCCCGTTACGTACAGACCACAGATACGCAGTATTTT.

In this sample, this clonotype turned up many times. This rearrangement joins TRBV20-1 to TRBJ2-7; 9 bases map to TRBD2. Per germline, CDR1 DFQATT and CDR2 SNEGSKA (reference sequence). V lost 5 bases to trimming and J lost 4 bases; unmatched junction nucleotides: 15. The CDR3 length is 16 residues. The DNA for the CDR3 is TGCAGTGCTCCAGACGAGGCGGGGGGGGGGGGTTACGAGCAGTACTTC. Its translation: CSAPDEAGGGGYEQYF.

There are many counts of this clonotype. The chain couples TRBV3-1 to TRBJ1-6, with D perhaps TRBD1 (6 bases). This CDR3 spans 18 amino acids. CDR1 is LGHDT and CDR2 is YNNKEL in the germline V gene (reference sequence). The V end lost 5 bases, the J end lost 13 bases, and 30 bases lay between the germline ends. CDR3 protein: CASSFLGAVSEDNPPLHF. CDR3 nucleotide sequence: TGTGCCAGCAGCTTCCTGGGGGCAGTTAGTGAGGACAACCCCCCCCTCCACTTT.

This clonotype was picked up many times. DNA for the CDR3: TGTGCCAGCAGTTTGAGGGTCGGGAGCTCCTACGAGCAGTACTTC. Its protein product is CASSLRVGSSYEQYF. The chain links TRBV11-2 to TRBJ2-7, with D possibly TRBD2 on 6 matching bases. V was pared by 6 bases and J by 0 bases, with 15 bases between. Germline V gives CDR1 SGHAT, CDR2 FQNNGV. This CDR3 is 15 amino acids long.

This clonotype was seen many times. The chain carries TRBV3-1 and TRBJ1-3, with TRBD1 identical over 7 bases. There are 18 residues in the CDR3. The germline CDR1 and CDR2 sequences are LGHDT and YNNKEL (reference sequence). J was trimmed by 0 bases and V by 0 bases; bases with no gene match: 8. The CDR3 protein is CASSQDLGTVSSGNTIYF. CDR3 in DNA: TGTGCCAGCAGCCAAGACCTAGGGACAGTAAGCTCTGGAAACACCATATATTTT.

The gene calls are TRBV11-3 and TRBJ2-3, with TRBD2 identical over 11 bases. Per the germline V gene, CDR1 is SGHNT and CDR2 is YENEEA. The CDR3 extends over 18 amino acids. The ends lost 4 bases at V and 4 bases at J; junction bases unmatched: 13. CDR3 nucleotides: TGTGCCAGCAGCTACAGAGACGGCTCGGGACTAGCGGCAGATACGCAGTATTTT. It yields the protein CASSYRDGSGLAADTQYF.

CDR3 sequence (DNA): TGTGCCAGCAGCTTAAGGGCAGGGGAGACGTATGGCTACACCTTC. The encoded protein is CASSLRAGETYGYTF. V and J are TRBV7-2 and TRBJ1-2; D might be TRBD1 (6 bases). The CDR3 has 15 amino acids. From germline, CDR1 is SGHTA and CDR2 FQGNSA. V was trimmed by 2 bases and J by 5 bases, leaving 15 bases between them.

This clonotype came up many times. V and J are TRBV1 and TRBJ2-3; TRBD2 is the table's D call, not checked against the DNA. TRBV1 is reported as a pseudogene. The CDR3 contains 17 residues. CDR3 DNA sequence: TGCACCAGCAGCCGAACAACTAGCGGGATCCGGTCCGATACGCAGTATTTT. As protein: CTSSRTTSGIRSDTQYF.

The gene calls are TRBV6-2 or TRBV6-3 and TRBJ2-1; a possible D gene is TRBD2 (6 bases). The germline gives CDR1 MNHEY, CDR2 SVGEGT. This CDR3 comprises 15 residues. V was cut by 6 bases and J by 2 bases, with 14 bases left in between. The CDR3 here is CASSRRGNTYNEQFF. The CDR3 bases are TGTGCCAGCAGCCGCCGGGGGAACACCTACAATGAGCAGTTCTTC.

In its sample, this clonotype was seen many times. The rearrangement uses TRBV30 and TRBJ1-2, with TRBD1 as a possible D gene (5 bases). V gave up 2 bases and J gave up 0 bases, with 19 bases separating them. The CDR3 contains 17 residues. The germline CDR1 and CDR2 sequences are GTSNPN and SVGIG (reference sequence). The CDR3 sequence is CAWSRDFLAQSNYGYTF. In nucleotides, the CDR3 is TGTGCCTGGAGTCGGGACTTTCTGGCCCAATCTAACTATGGCTACACCTTC.

This clonotype appeared many times. This chain uses TRBV27 with TRBJ2-4; possibly TRBD1 or TRBD2 for D (6 bases each). With 10 bases removed from V and 7 bases from J, the gap between germline ends came to 20 bases. The CDR3 extends over 14 amino acids. CDR1 is MNHEY and CDR2 is SMNVEV in the germline V gene (reference sequence). This CDR3 reads CATRYRGGWNIQYF. For the CDR3, the DNA is TGTGCCACCCGATACAGAGGGGGGTGGAACATTCAGTACTTC.

This clonotype was counted at least ten times. The genes are TRBV24-1 and TRBJ2-5; D not resolved. The V end lost 0 bases, the J end lost 6 bases, and 1 base lay between the germline ends. The CDR3 spans 11 residues. The germline CDR1 and CDR2 sequences are KGHDR and SFDVKD. In DNA, the CDR3 is TGTGCCACCAGTGATTTGAAGACCCAGTACTTC. Protein product: CATSDLKTQYF.

This clonotype was seen ten or more times. J is TRBJ1-3 and V is TRBV6-5, with D maybe TRBD1 (5 bases). This CDR3 is 15 amino acids long. Trimming removed 10 bases at V and 0 bases at J, with 16 bases between. Germline CDR1 is MNHEY and CDR2 is SVGAGI. The DNA of the CDR3 is TGTGCCACCGCAAGGGCCAGGGACTCTGGAAACACCATATATTTT. This translates into CATARARDSGNTIYF.

This sequence joins TRBV2 and TRBJ2-5; D remains unclear. Between the trimmed V and J ends, which lost 0 bases and 6 bases, there was a span of 8 bases. Per the germline V gene, CDR1 is SNHLY and CDR2 is FYNNEI. The CDR3 consists of 13 residues. In DNA, the CDR3 is TGTGCCAGCAGTGAAGCAGGGATCCAGACCCAGTACTTC. It yields the protein CASSEAGIQTQYF.

This clonotype was recorded many times. The gene calls are TRBV6-1 and TRBJ2-7, with 7 nucleotides matching TRBD1. In germline, CDR1 is MNHNS, CDR2 SASEGT. This CDR3 region has 14 residues. With V trimmed by 5 bases and J by 2 bases, 6 bases remained unmatched. The CDR3 DNA is TGTGCCAGCAGTCCGACAGGGACCCCCTACGAGCAGTACTTC. This sequence encodes CASSPTGTPYEQYF.